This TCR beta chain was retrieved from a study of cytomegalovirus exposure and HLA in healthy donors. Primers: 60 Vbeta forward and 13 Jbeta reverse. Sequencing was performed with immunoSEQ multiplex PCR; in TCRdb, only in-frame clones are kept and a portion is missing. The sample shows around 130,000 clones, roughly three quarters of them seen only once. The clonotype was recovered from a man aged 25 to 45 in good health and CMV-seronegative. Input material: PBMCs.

This CDR3 is CASSYLAGSKEKLFF. CDR3 DNA: TGTGCCAGCAGTTACTTGGCAGGGTCGAAGGAAAAACTGTTTTTT. The rearrangement joins TRBV6-5 to TRBJ1-4, with TRBD1 as a possible D gene (5 bases). Germline values: CDR1 MNHEY, CDR2 SVGAGI. V shed 1 base and J shed 8 bases, with 14 bases lying between them. The CDR3 has 15 amino acids.